Listed here is a single T cell receptor beta chain. Its antigen is undetermined. The sample belongs to a study of T cell responses to AZD1222 COVID-19 vaccine. There are 17 residues in the CDR3. With 4 bases clipped from V and 4 bases from J, the junction kept 15 bases outside the gene matches. CDR1 and CDR2 from the germline V gene are SQVTM and ANQGSEA. TCRdb keeps only in-frame clones here, not all; method: immunoSEQ multiplex PCR. The data contain under 80,000 clones, 81% of them singletons. Notes on the study in general: Dominant at 160-218 and 743-854, vaccine-associated CD4 TCRs also spanned spike. Repertoire collection took place solely once the T cell response had peaked. Among those given AZD1222, only 6 or 7 were seropositive at baseline. Increases in Spike-specific TCR breadth and depth were seen after two AZD1222 doses.

The sequence came from an adult who received the AZD1222 COVID-19 vaccine. V is TRBV29-1 and J is TRBJ2-3; 9 bases line up with TRBD1. The sample was peripheral blood, taken 28 days after the second AZD1222 dose. The CDR3 DNA reads TGCAGCGTTGTGGACCCCTTAACAGGGGGCACCCCAGATACGCAGTATTTT. Translation: CSVVDPLTGGTPDTQYF.